Presented here are 14 T cell receptor beta chains from one specimen sequenced in a study of OX40 agonist ivuxolimab in advanced cancers. The assay was immunoSEQ multiplex PCR, and TCRdb's table has in-frame clones only and misses some. In the table there are around 150,000 clones, around 94% of which are singletons. The sample here was CD4+ or CD8+ T cells sorted from blood, taken in a trial of the OX40 agonist ivuxolimab. Receptors originate from an adult with an advanced solid tumor such as melanoma, head and neck, liver or kidney cancer.

A single count supports this clone. The rearrangement uses TRBV9 and TRBJ1-3; D gene ambiguous. Looked up from germline, CDR1 is SGDLS and CDR2 is YYNGEE. This CDR3 contains 12 residues. V was shortened by 2 bases and J by 7 bases, with 7 bases between the two germline ends. The CDR3 DNA reads TGTGCCAGCAGCGTTTTTAGGAACACCATATATTTT. This gives the protein CASSVFRNTIYF.

The chain recombines TRBV5-1 with TRBJ1-4, with 10 bases lining up with TRBD1. The CDR3 loop spans 15 amino acids. The trim removed 0 bases at V and 7 bases at J, leaving 3 bases unmatched. Germline V CDR1 and CDR2: SGHRS, YFSETQ. CDR3 in amino acids: CASSLGGQGSEKLFF. The CDR3 DNA is TGCGCCAGCAGCTTGGGGGGACAGGGGAGTGAAAAACTGTTTTTT. Filled out from reference TRBV5-1 and TRBJ1-4, the complete variable domain reads KAGVTQTPRYLIKTRGQQVTLSCSPISGHRSVSWYQQTPGQGLQFLFEYFSETQRNKGNFPGRFSGRQFSNSRSEMNVSTLELGDSALYLCASSLGGQGSEKLFFGSGTQLSVL.

The gene calls are TRBV5-1 and TRBJ1-4; 7 bases fit TRBD1. Germline V lookup: CDR1 SGHRS, CDR2 YFSETQ. CDR3 length: 15 amino acids. V gave up 2 bases and J gave up 8 bases; unmatched junction bases: 9. The CDR3 nucleotides are TGCGCCAGCAGCTTAGGGGGCTCCTTACACGAAAAACTGTTTTTT. It is translated as CASSLGGSLHEKLFF.

As concerns this clone: This sample includes further DNA sequences coding for the same CDR3. This chain joins TRBV9 and TRBJ1-2; TRBD1 aligns across 7 bases. This CDR3 region has 13 residues. Germline V gives CDR1 SGDLS, CDR2 YYNGEE. J lost 4 bases, V lost 0 bases, and 0 bases had no gene match. The CDR3 DNA reads as TGTGCCAGCAGCGTAGGACAGGGCTATGGCTACACCTTC. It specifies CASSVGQGYGYTF.

J is TRBJ1-3 and V is TRBV9; no definite D call. CDR1 and CDR2 (germline): SGDLS, YYNGEE. The CDR3 spans 13 residues. Trimming removed 2 bases at V and 2 bases at J, with 5 bases between. CDR3 protein: CASSVLPGNTIYF. In DNA form, the CDR3 reads TGTGCCAGCAGCGTCCTCCCTGGAAACACCATATATTTT.

The V call is TRBV5-1, the J call TRBJ2-3; the D gene is possibly TRBD1 (6 bases). Trimming took 7 bases from V and 0 from J, leaving 12 bases between them. Germline V lookup: CDR1 SGHRS, CDR2 YFSETQ. This CDR3 spans 14 amino acids. The CDR3: CASHYRESTDTQYF. The DNA of the CDR3 is TGCGCCAGCCACTACAGGGAAAGCACAGATACGCAGTATTTT.

The chain is built from TRBV5-4 and TRBJ1-5; D is undetermined. Germline values: CDR1 SGHNT, CDR2 YYREEE (reference sequence). V lost 0 bases and J 0 bases, leaving 13 bases between the germline ends. The CDR3 consists of 17 residues. The CDR3 DNA is TGTGCCAGCAGCTTGGGCCCGGGGTCCCTTAGCAATCAGCCCCAGCATTTT. This gives the protein CASSLGPGSLSNQPQHF.

The chain recombines TRBV5-1 with TRBJ2-1; TRBD1 matches at 7 bases. The length of the CDR3 is 16 residues. J was trimmed by 3 bases and V by 3 bases; bases with no gene match: 9. Germline V gene sequence: CDR1 SGHRS, CDR2 YFSETQ. This chain's CDR3 is CASSWTTGIVYNEQFF. The CDR3 nucleotides are TGCGCCAGCAGCTGGACGACAGGGATCGTCTACAATGAGCAGTTCTTC.

The V gene is TRBV21-1, the J gene TRBJ2-5; TRBD1 reflects the table's D call only, with no check against the DNA. TRBV21-1 has pseudogene status. The CDR3 totals 17 residues. The CDR3 sequence is CASSVPGQGLNQETQYF. CDR3 sequence (DNA): TGTGCCAGCAGCGTCCCGGGACAGGGGTTGAACCAAGAGACCCAGTACTTC.

Comments on this clone: The same CDR3 arises from other DNA sequences in this sample as well. The rearrangement links TRBV18 to TRBJ2-5, with D unresolved. The CDR3 length is 13 residues. Germline loops: CDR1 KGHSH, CDR2 LQKENI. Trimming removed 1 base at V and 4 bases at J, with 7 bases between. The CDR3 sequence: CASSPQGLETQYF. Here the CDR3 DNA reads TGTGCCAGCTCACCACAGGGCTTAGAGACCCAGTACTTC.

This chain connects TRBV25-1 to TRBJ1-2, with D possibly matching TRBD1 (5 bases). The V gene's germline CDR1 is MGHDK and CDR2 SYGVNS. The CDR3 extends over 14 amino acids. V dropped 4 bases and J dropped 3 bases, with 12 bases sitting between them. As DNA, the CDR3 is TGTGCCAGCAGTGGACAGCCGCTTTACTATGGCTACACCTTC. Protein: CASSGQPLYYGYTF.

The chain joins TRBV7-9 to TRBJ1-4; TRBD1 is a possible D gene (5 bases). The CDR3 is 13 amino acids. Trimming stripped 5 bases from V and 4 bases from J, with 8 bases between. Germline loops: CDR1 SEHNR, CDR2 FQNEAQ (reference sequence). In nucleotides, the CDR3 is TGTGCCAGCAGCGGGACGGTTAATGAAAAACTGTTTTTT. Its protein product is CASSGTVNEKLFF.

The chain couples TRBV9 to TRBJ1-2; 9 bases fit TRBD1. Germline CDR1 SGDLS, CDR2 YYNGEE. The V and J ends lost 0 bases and 8 bases, in that order; junction bases with no gene match: 14. The CDR3 spans 17 residues. For the CDR3, the DNA is TGTGCCAGCAGCGTAGCTCTTTCGGGACAGGGCCCTCGCGGCTACACCTTC. Amino acid sequence: CASSVALSGQGPRGYTF.

The chain links TRBV6-5 to TRBJ2-1; D ambiguous. This CDR3 contains 11 residues. Deletions cut 7 bases from V and 7 bases from J, with 8 bases between. Germline assignment: CDR1 MNHEY and CDR2 SVGAGI. CDR3 loop: CASTDRNEQFF. The CDR3 nucleotides read TGTGCCAGCACCGATCGAAATGAGCAGTTCTTC.